The 10 T cell receptor beta chains reported below all come from one sample, sequenced in a study of cytotoxic CD8 clonotypes in ibrutinib-treated CLL. TCRdb's table, derived via immunoSEQ multiplex PCR, lists solely in-frame clones and lacks some. In the table there are 200,000 to 250,000 clones, 79% of which are singletons. The starting material was PBMCs, obtained after 12 months of ibrutinib treatment. The source is a human donor with chronic lymphocytic leukemia.

This rearrangement joins TRBV5-4 to TRBJ2-3, with 7 bases lining up with TRBD1. Germline V gene lookup returns CDR1 SGHNT and CDR2 YYREEE (reference sequence). V was pared by 5 bases and J by 2 bases, with 5 bases of the junction left unmatched. CDR3 length: 14 amino acids. CDR3 region: CASRPGTATDTQYF. The DNA of the CDR3 is TGTGCCAGCAGGCCCGGGACAGCCACAGATACGCAGTATTTT.

This clone was observed a few times. This chain joins TRBV6-1 and TRBJ1-2; unclear D gene. This CDR3 is built from 16 residues. CDR1 MNHNS and CDR2 SASEGT come from the germline V gene. V dropped 2 bases and J dropped 4 bases, with 17 bases sitting between them. The CDR3 DNA sequence: TGTGCCAGCAGTGAACAGAGTCCTGGGCAGAGCTATGGCTACACCTTC. It codes for CASSEQSPGQSYGYTF.

The chain recombines TRBV6-1 with TRBJ1-3; D is unclear. The V gene lost 8 bases and the J gene lost 4 bases, with 15 bases spanning the gap. The germline gives CDR1 MNHNS, CDR2 SASEGT. The CDR3 consists of 14 residues. CDR3 bases: TGTGCCAGCGCCCCCGCGATTCCCGGAAACACCATATATTTT. Encoded protein: CASAPAIPGNTIYF.

The chain uses TRBV2 and TRBJ1-4, with 9 bases lining up with TRBD1. Trimming cost V 2 bases and J 12 bases; bases outside gene matches: 13. The CDR3 totals 16 residues. Germline loops: CDR1 SNHLY, CDR2 FYNNEI. The CDR3 spells CASSETPGQGFLQLFF. The DNA of the CDR3 is TGTGCCAGCAGTGAAACCCCGGGACAGGGATTCTTGCAACTGTTTTTT.

The V and J genes are TRBV14 and TRBJ1-1; D gene uncertain. The V end lost 1 base, the J end lost 8 bases, and 8 bases lay between the germline ends. The CDR3 covers 12 residues. CDR1 is SGHDN and CDR2 is FVKESK in the germline V gene. The CDR3 reads CASSQGWQEAFF. The CDR3 DNA is TGTGCCAGCAGCCAAGGGTGGCAGGAAGCTTTCTTT.

The chain has TRBV6-6 and TRBJ2-5; tentatively, D is TRBD1 (5 bases). The germline CDR1 and CDR2 sequences are MNHNY and SVGAGI (reference sequence). The CDR3 runs 14 residues. Between the trimmed V and J ends, which lost 0 bases and 4 bases, there was a span of 9 bases. The CDR3 protein is CASSYSTVGETQYF. The CDR3 nucleotides are TGTGCCAGCAGTTACTCGACAGTCGGAGAGACCCAGTACTTC.

This chain links TRBV6-5 with TRBJ1-1; no reliable D call. The CDR3 has 15 residues. CDR1 is MNHEY and CDR2 is SVGAGI in the germline V gene. V was clipped by 0 bases and J by 2 bases, with 10 bases between them. The CDR3 DNA is TGTGCCAGCAGTTACTCGTCAGTACCTAACACTGAAGCTTTCTTT. Amino acids: CASSYSSVPNTEAFF.

CDR3 region: CAWSLDSYGYTF. DNA for the CDR3: TGTGCCTGGAGCCTGGACAGCTATGGCTACACCTTC. The chain employs TRBV30 and TRBJ1-2; a possible D gene is TRBD1 (6 bases). CDR1 is GTSNPN, CDR2 SVGIG, per germline (reference sequence). This CDR3 spans 12 amino acids. The germline V and J ends were trimmed by 3 bases and 4 bases, with 9 bases remaining between them.

The chain employs TRBV7-6 and TRBJ2-2, with 8 bases lining up with TRBD1. V was clipped by 3 bases and J by 1 base; unmatched bases: 4. Germline V gives CDR1 SGHVS, CDR2 FNYEAQ. The CDR3 extends over 16 amino acids. This chain's CDR3 is CASSFRTGQNTGELFF. In DNA, the CDR3 is TGTGCCAGCAGCTTTCGGACAGGGCAGAACACCGGGGAGCTGTTTTTT.

The chain links TRBV28 to TRBJ2-7, with TRBD2 matching over 12 bases. Losses at the gene ends were 4 bases for V and 11 bases for J; bases not matched to a gene: 9. There are 14 residues in the CDR3. Germline V gene data show CDR1 as MDHEN and CDR2 as SYDVKM. The CDR3, as DNA: TGTGCCAGCAGTTCGACCGGGACTAGCGGGCTAGAGTACTTC. Translating gives CASSSTGTSGLEYF. The variable domain in full, completed from reference TRBV28 and TRBJ2-7, reads DVKVTQSSRYLVKRTGEKVFLECVQDMDHENMFWYRQDPGLGLRLIYFSYDVKMKEKGDIPEGYSVSREKKERFSLILESASTNQTSMYLCASSSTGTSGLEYFGPGTRLTVT.